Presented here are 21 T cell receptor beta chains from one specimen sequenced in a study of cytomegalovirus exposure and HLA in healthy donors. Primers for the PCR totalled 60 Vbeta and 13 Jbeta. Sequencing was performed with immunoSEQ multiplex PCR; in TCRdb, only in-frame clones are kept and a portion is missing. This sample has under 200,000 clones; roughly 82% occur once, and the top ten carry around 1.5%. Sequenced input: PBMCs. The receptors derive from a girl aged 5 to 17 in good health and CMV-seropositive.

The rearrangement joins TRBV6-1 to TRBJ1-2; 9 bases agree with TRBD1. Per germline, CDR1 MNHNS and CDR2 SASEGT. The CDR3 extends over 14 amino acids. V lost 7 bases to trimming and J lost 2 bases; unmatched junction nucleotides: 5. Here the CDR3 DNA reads TGTGCCAGCATTTACGACAGGGGGAACTATGGCTACACCTTC. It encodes CASIYDRGNYGYTF.

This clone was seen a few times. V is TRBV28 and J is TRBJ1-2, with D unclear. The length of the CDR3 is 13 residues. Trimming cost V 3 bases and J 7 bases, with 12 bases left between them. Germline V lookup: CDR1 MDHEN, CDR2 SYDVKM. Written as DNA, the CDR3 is TGTGCCAGCAGTTTGTCCCCGGGTGCTGGCTACACCTTC. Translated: CASSLSPGAGYTF.

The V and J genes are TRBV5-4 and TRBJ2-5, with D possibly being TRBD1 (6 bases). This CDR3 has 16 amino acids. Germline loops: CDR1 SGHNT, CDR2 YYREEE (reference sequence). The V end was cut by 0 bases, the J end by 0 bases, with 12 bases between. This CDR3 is CASSLAGRGNQETQYF. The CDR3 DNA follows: TGTGCCAGCAGCTTGGCCGGCAGGGGAAACCAAGAGACCCAGTACTTC.

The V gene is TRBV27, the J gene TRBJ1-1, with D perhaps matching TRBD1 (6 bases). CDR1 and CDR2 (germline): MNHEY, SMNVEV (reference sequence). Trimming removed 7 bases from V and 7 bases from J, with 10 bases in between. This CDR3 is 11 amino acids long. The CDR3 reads CASTQGFEAFF. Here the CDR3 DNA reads TGTGCCAGCACCCAGGGGTTTGAAGCTTTCTTT.

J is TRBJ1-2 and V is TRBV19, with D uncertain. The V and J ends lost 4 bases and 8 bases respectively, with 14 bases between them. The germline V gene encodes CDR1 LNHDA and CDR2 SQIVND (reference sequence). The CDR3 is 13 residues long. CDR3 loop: CASSRLPRGGYTF. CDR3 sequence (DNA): TGTGCCAGTAGTAGGCTGCCCAGAGGAGGCTACACCTTC.

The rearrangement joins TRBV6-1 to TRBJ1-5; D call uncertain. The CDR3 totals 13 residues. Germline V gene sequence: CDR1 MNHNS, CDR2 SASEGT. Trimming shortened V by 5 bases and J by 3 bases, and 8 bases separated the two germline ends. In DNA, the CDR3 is TGTGCCAGCAGTTTTAGTTTCAATCAGCCCCAGCATTTT. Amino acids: CASSFSFNQPQHF.

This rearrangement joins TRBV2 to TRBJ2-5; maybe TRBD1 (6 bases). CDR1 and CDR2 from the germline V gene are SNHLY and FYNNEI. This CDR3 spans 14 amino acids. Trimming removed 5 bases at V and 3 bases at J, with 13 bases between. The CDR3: CASSNRDTKETQYF. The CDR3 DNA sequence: TGTGCCAGCAGTAACCGGGACACAAAAGAGACCCAGTACTTC.

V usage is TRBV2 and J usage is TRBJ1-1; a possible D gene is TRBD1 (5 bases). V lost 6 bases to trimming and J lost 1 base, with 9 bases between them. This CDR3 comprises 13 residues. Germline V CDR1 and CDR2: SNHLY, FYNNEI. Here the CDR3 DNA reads TGTGCCAGCAGGGACAACCCGAACACTGAAGCTTTCTTT. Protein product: CASRDNPNTEAFF.

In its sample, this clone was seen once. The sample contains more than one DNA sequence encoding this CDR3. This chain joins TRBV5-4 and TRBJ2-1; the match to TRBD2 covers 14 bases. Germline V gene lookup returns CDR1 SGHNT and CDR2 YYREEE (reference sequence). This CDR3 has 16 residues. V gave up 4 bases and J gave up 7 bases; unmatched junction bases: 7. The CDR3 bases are TGTGCCAGCAGCACCAAGACTAGCGGGAGGGCTAATGAGCAGTTCTTC. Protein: CASSTKTSGRANEQFF.

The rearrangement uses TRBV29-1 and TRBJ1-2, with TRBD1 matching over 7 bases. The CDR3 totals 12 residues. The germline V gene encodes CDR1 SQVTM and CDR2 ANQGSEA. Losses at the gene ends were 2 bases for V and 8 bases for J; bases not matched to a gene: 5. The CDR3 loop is CSVERGLLGYTF. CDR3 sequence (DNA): TGCAGCGTTGAAAGGGGGCTGTTAGGCTACACCTTC.

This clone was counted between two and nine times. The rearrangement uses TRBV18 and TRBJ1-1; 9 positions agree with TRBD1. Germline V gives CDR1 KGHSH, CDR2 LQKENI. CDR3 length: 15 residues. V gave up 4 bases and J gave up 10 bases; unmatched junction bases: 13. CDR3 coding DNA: TGTGCCAGCTCACAGAGGGGACAGGGAACGAGGGGAGCTTTCTTT. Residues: CASSQRGQGTRGAFF.

The CDR3 spells CASSTGLAEDEQFF. The CDR3 DNA is TGTGCCAGCAGCACCGGACTAGCCGAGGATGAGCAGTTCTTC. The chain carries TRBV7-9 and TRBJ2-1, with 8 nucleotides matching TRBD2. After removal of 5 bases from V and 8 bases from J, the junction contained 8 bases not matched to a gene. Germline V gene lookup returns CDR1 SEHNR and CDR2 FQNEAQ (reference sequence). The length of the CDR3 is 14 residues.

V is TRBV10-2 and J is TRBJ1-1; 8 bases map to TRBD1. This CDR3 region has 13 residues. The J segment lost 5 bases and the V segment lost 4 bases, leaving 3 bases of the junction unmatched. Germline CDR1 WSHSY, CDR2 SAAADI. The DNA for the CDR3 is TGCGCCAGCAGTGTACAGGGGGGAACTGAAGCTTTCTTT. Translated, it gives CASSVQGGTEAFF.

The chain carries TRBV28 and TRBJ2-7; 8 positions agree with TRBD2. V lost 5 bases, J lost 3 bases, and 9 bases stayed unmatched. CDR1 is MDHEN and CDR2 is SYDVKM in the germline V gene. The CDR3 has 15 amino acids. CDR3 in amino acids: CASSHGTRVVYEQYF. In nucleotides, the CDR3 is TGTGCCAGCAGTCACGGGACTAGAGTCGTCTACGAGCAGTACTTC.

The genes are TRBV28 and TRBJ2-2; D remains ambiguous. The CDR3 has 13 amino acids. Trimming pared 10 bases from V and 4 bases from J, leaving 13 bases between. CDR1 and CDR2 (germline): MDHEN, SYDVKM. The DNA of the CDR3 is TGTGCCACCTTCCGTCGAGTCACCGGGGAGCTGTTTTTT. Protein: CATFRRVTGELFF.

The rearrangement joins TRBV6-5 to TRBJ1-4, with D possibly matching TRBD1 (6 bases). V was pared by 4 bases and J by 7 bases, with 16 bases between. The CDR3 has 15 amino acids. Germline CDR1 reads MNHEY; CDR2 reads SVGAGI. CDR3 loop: CASSFGGARVEKLFF. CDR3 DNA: TGTGCCAGCAGTTTCGGGGGGGCTAGGGTTGAAAAACTGTTTTTT.

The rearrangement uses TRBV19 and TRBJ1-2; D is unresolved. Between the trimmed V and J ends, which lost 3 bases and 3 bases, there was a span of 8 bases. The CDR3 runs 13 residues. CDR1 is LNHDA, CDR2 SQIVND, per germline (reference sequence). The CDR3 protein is CASSIDSDYGYTF. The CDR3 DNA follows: TGTGCCAGTAGTATCGACTCTGACTATGGCTACACCTTC.

The DNA of the CDR3 is TGCAGCGTTGAAGATCGTGGGAGTGGCTACACCTTC. This gives the protein CSVEDRGSGYTF. The gene calls are TRBV29-1 and TRBJ1-2; D uncertain. The CDR3 loop spans 12 amino acids. Germline V gene lookup returns CDR1 SQVTM and CDR2 ANQGSEA. V was trimmed by 0 bases and J by 7 bases, leaving 9 bases between them.

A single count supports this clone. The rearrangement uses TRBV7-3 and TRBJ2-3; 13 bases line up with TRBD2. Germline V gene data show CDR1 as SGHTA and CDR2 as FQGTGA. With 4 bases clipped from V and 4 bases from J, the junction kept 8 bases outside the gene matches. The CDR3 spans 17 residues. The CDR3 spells CASSSQGLAGEADTQYF. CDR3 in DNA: TGTGCCAGCAGCTCCCAAGGACTAGCGGGGGAAGCAGATACGCAGTATTTT.

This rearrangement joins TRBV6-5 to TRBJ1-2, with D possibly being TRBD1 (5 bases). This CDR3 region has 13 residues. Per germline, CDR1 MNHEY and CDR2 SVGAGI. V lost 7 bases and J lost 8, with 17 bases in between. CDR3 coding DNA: TGTGCCAGCACCAAACATGGGGCGCGAGGCTACACCTTC. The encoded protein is CASTKHGARGYTF.

The CDR3 DNA follows: TGTGCCACCACGGTTGTGCAGGGCCTTGATGGCTACACCTTC. Its translation is CATTVVQGLDGYTF. The chain links TRBV2 to TRBJ1-2; a possible D gene is TRBD1 (5 bases). Germline V gene lookup returns CDR1 SNHLY and CDR2 FYNNEI. This CDR3 region has 14 residues. V shed 10 bases and J shed 6 bases, with 21 bases lying between them.